A selection of T cell receptor beta chains follows, all from one sample in a study of T and B cells in COVID-19 patients. TCRdb redid the calling of the multiplex PCR reads with MiXCR, one entry per CDR3 protein. The table has roughly 9,600 distinct CDR3 sequences, over 30% seen once. Sequences were obtained from blood. Source of these receptors: a human donor with active COVID-19. The CDR3 runs from the conserved cysteine through the conserved F or W. D genes are given only for firm matches. Expanded clones get a size class; other rows say once, few or many, or leave the size out.

TRBD1	-	TRBJ2-7	TRBV7-2	CASSQDRQSYEQYF	TGTGCCAGCAGCCAGGACAGGCAGTCCTACGAGCAGTACTTC
TRBD1	medium-sized	TRBJ2-6	TRBV29-1	CSVRPTGAARANVLTF	TGCAGCGTTCGGCCTACAGGGGCTGCCCGGGCCAACGTCCTGACTTTC
-	once	TRBJ2-1	TRBV7-6	CASSSRYNEQFF	TGTGCCAGCAGCTCTAGGTACAATGAGCAGTTCTTC
TRBD2	-	TRBJ2-1	TRBV20-1	CSARELAGVGGNNEQFF	TGCAGTGCTCGTGAACTAGCGGGAGTCGGCGGAAACAATGAGCAGTTCTTC
TRBD2	-	TRBJ2-3	TRBV6-1	CAIQAGGWDTQYF	TGTGCCATCCAAGCGGGGGGCTGGGATACGCAGTATTTT
TRBD1	medium-sized	TRBJ1-4	TRBV29-1	CSVRTGYEKLFF	TGCAGCGTCCGGACAGGGTATGAAAAACTGTTTTTT
-	-	TRBJ1-5	TRBV12-3/TRBV12-4	CASSLVGGNQPQHF	TGTGCCAGCAGTTTAGTCGGGGGAAATCAGCCCCAGCATTTT
-	many	TRBJ2-1	TRBV19	CASSGGGALNEQFF	TGTGCCAGTAGTGGCGGGGGCGCGTTAAATGAGCAGTTCTTC
TRBD1	-	TRBJ1-2	TRBV6-4	CAINPETGGLVYGYTF	TGTGCCATCAATCCCGAGACAGGGGGCCTAGTCTATGGCTACACCTTC
-	-	TRBJ2-6	TRBV6-5	CASSSPRESGANALTF	TGTGCCAGCAGTTCCCCGAGGGAATCTGGGGCCAACGCCCTGACTTTC